Listed below are T cell receptor beta chains from one sample, sequenced in a study of neurological immune-mediated disorders. Using its own MiXCR run on the 5' RACE reads, TCRdb lists one record per CDR3 protein. Among some 10,000 distinct CDR3 sequences, under 25% were seen once, and the ten largest hold roughly an eighth. Sequencing used CD8+ T cells from blood. The receptors come from a woman aged 40 to 50 with multiple sclerosis. Both conserved end residues are part of each CDR3. The D gene is left open where the match is weak. Where a row states a size, it is once, few, many or the class of an expanded clone; other rows omit it.

V	J	size	D	CDR3	DNA
TRBV12-3/TRBV12-4	TRBJ2-1	many	TRBD1	CASSLGTGVKFF	TGTGCCAGCAGTTTGGGGACAGGGGTGAAGTTCTTC
TRBV12-3/TRBV12-4	TRBJ2-7	few	.	CASSHRDTVYEQYF	TGTGCCAGCAGCCACCGGGACACAGTTTACGAGCAGTACTTC
TRBV27	TRBJ2-7	many	TRBD1	CASSPVGGQGYEQYF	TGTGCCAGCAGCCCAGTCGGGGGACAGGGATACGAGCAGTACTTC
TRBV21-1	TRBJ2-7	medium-sized	.	CARGRRTYEQYF	TGTGCCAGGGGACGAAGGACCTACGAGCAGTACTTC
TRBV5-6	TRBJ2-1	medium-sized	TRBD2	CASSYPLSGGAKNEQFF	TGTGCCAGCAGCTACCCCCTTAGCGGGGGGGCCAAAAATGAGCAGTTCTTC
TRBV20-1	TRBJ2-7	medium-sized	.	CSGLRGYEQYF	TGCAGTGGCCTACGGGGTTACGAGCAGTACTTC
TRBV29-1	TRBJ2-7	medium-sized	.	CSALDGSSYEQYF	TGCAGCGCCTTAGACGGGAGCTCCTACGAGCAGTACTTC
TRBV12-3/TRBV12-4	TRBJ1-5	many	.	CASSLDGNSNQPQHF	TGTGCCAGCAGTCTGGACGGTAATAGCAATCAGCCCCAGCATTTT
TRBV4-1	TRBJ1-2	medium-sized	.	CASSPRGGYGYTF	TGCGCCAGCAGCCCCCGCGGGGGCTATGGCTACACCTTC
TRBV4-1	TRBJ2-3	.	.	CASRRGDTQYF	TGCGCCAGCCGTCGGGGAGATACGCAGTATTTT
TRBV12-3/TRBV12-4	TRBJ2-5	.	.	CASSLGSGEETQYF	TGTGCCAGCAGTTTAGGATCCGGGGAAGAGACCCAGTACTTC
TRBV5-1	TRBJ1-2	many	TRBD1	CASRLGTGVGYTF	TGCGCCAGCAGGCTTGGGACAGGGGTCGGCTACACCTTC
TRBV29-1	TRBJ1-2	many	TRBD1	CSVLTGHGGYTF	TGCAGCGTTTTGACAGGGCATGGTGGCTACACCTTC
TRBV6-6	TRBJ2-7	many	.	CASSYSHEQYF	TGTGCCAGCAGTTACTCTCACGAGCAGTACTTC
TRBV7-3	TRBJ2-7	.	.	CASSIYLCSVSLGGDLNEQYF	.
TRBV7-6	TRBJ1-1	.	.	CASTLFSTGNTEAFF	TGTGCCAGCACGCTGTTCTCTACAGGGAACACTGAAGCTTTCTTT
TRBV12-3/TRBV12-4	TRBJ2-2	many	.	CASSYRNTGELFF	TGTGCCAGCAGTTACAGGAACACCGGGGAGCTGTTTTTT
TRBV5-1	TRBJ2-3	many	.	CASATRRPSGDTQYF	TGCGCCAGCGCCACTCGGCGGCCGTCGGGAGATACGCAGTATTTT
TRBV20-1	TRBJ2-7	medium-sized	.	CSAKWQSYEQYF	TGCAGTGCTAAGTGGCAGTCCTACGAGCAGTACTTC
TRBV14	TRBJ2-6	few	.	CASSQYRTPSGANVLTF	TGTGCCAGCAGCCAATACAGGACACCCTCTGGGGCCAACGTCCTGACTTTC
TRBV9	TRBJ1-2	many	.	CASSPTSGTEFGYTF	TGTGCCAGCAGCCCCACCTCCGGGACCGAGTTTGGCTACACCTTC
TRBV4-1	TRBJ2-7	medium-sized	.	CASSYEGGSYEQYF	TGCGCCAGCAGCTACGAGGGGGGCTCCTACGAGCAGTACTTC
TRBV20-1	TRBJ2-1	.	.	CSALYNEQFF	TGCAGTGCCCTCTACAATGAGCAGTTCTTC
TRBV7-9	TRBJ1-1	few	.	CASSSLGREGTEAFF	TGTGCCAGCAGCTCCCTAGGCAGGGAAGGCACTGAAGCTTTCTTT
TRBV6-5	TRBJ2-7	once	.	CVNSPLGAYEQYF	TGTGTCAACAGCCCTCTCGGCGCCTACGAGCAGTACTTC
TRBV3-1	TRBJ2-2	many	.	CASSPFTGELFF	TGTGCCAGCAGCCCCTTCACTGGGGAGCTGTTTTTT
TRBV4-1	TRBJ2-6	.	.	CASSQDRGSGANVLTF	TGCGCCAGCAGCCAAGATCGGGGTTCTGGGGCCAACGTCCTGACTTTC
TRBV4-2	TRBJ2-5	medium-sized	TRBD2	CASSQELAGETQYF	TGTGCCAGCAGCCAAGAACTAGCGGGGGAGACCCAGTACTTC
TRBV9	TRBJ2-2	many	TRBD1	CASNRGPGELFF	TGTGCCAGCAACAGGGGGCCGGGGGAGCTGTTTTTT
TRBV5-1	TRBJ2-1	.	TRBD2	CASSSSGGAYEQFF	TGCGCCAGCAGCTCTAGCGGGGGGGCCTATGAGCAGTTCTTC
TRBV20-1	TRBJ1-2	medium-sized	.	CNAIPGVGDGYTF	TGCAATGCCATTCCGGGCGTAGGGGATGGCTACACCTTC
TRBV5-1	TRBJ2-2	many	TRBD1	CASSLAPTGMVTGELFF	TGCGCCAGCAGCTTGGCCCCGACAGGGATGGTTACCGGGGAGCTGTTTTTT
TRBV6-5	TRBJ2-1	.	.	CASSYGGIYNEQFF	TGTGCCAGCAGTTACGGGGGTATCTACAATGAGCAGTTCTTC
TRBV6-5	TRBJ1-1	many	.	CASSWTGGNTEAFF	TGTGCCAGCAGTTGGACCGGTGGGAACACTGAAGCTTTCTTT
TRBV18	TRBJ1-1	many	.	CASSPILVSPGTEAFF	TGTGCCAGCTCGCCGATATTGGTCTCGCCCGGAACTGAAGCTTTCTTT
TRBV14	TRBJ1-4	.	.	CASSRQLDGKLFF	TGTGCCAGCAGCCGGCAGCTGGACGGAAAACTGTTTTTT
TRBV10-3	TRBJ2-3	medium-sized	TRBD1	CAIRDRGDGGTDTQYF	TGTGCCATCAGGGACAGGGGGGATGGCGGCACAGATACGCAGTATTTT
TRBV29-1	TRBJ2-3	medium-sized	.	CSVEGSSDSQYF	TGCAGCGTAGAGGGGTCCAGTGATTCGCAGTATTTT
TRBV7-8	TRBJ1-5	many	TRBD1	CASSSGQDSNQPQHF	TGTGCCAGCAGCTCGGGACAGGATAGCAATCAGCCCCAGCATTTT
TRBV5-1	TRBJ1-2	many	.	CASSSAGYGYTF	TGCGCCAGCAGCTCGGCGGGCTATGGCTACACCTTC
TRBV5-1	TRBJ2-7	.	.	CASSLAGRSPYYEQYF	TGCGCCAGCAGCTTGGCCGGACGATCTCCCTACTACGAGCAGTACTTC
TRBV6-2/TRBV6-3	TRBJ2-1	many	.	CASSYRFEQFF	TGTGCCAGCAGTTACAGGTTTGAGCAGTTCTTC
TRBV7-2	TRBJ1-1	many	.	CASSPGGGEAFF	TGTGCCAGCAGCCCGGGGGGGGGCGAAGCTTTCTTT
TRBV15	TRBJ2-5	many	.	CATSRLGQKETQYF	TGTGCCACCAGCAGATTAGGACAGAAAGAGACCCAGTACTTC
TRBV4-1	TRBJ1-6	many	.	CASSPRYGFSNSPLHF	TGCGCCAGCAGCCCCCGCTACGGATTCTCTAATTCACCCCTCCACTTT
TRBV11-2	TRBJ2-1	many	.	CASSRFPAVDSYNEQFF	TGTGCCAGCAGCCGTTTCCCAGCGGTTGACTCCTACAATGAGCAGTTCTTC
TRBV2	TRBJ2-5	many	.	CASKGIQETQYF	TGTGCCAGCAAGGGGATCCAGGAGACCCAGTACTTC
TRBV20-1	TRBJ1-1	.	.	CSARYRDEVTEAFF	TGCAGTGCGAGGTATAGGGACGAGGTCACTGAAGCTTTCTTT
TRBV9	TRBJ1-1	medium-sized	.	CASSVDWVTEAFF	TGTGCCAGCAGCGTAGACTGGGTCACTGAAGCTTTCTTT
TRBV5-1	TRBJ2-3	.	.	CASSLVPDTQYF	TGCGCCAGCAGCTTGGTGCCAGATACGCAGTATTTT
TRBV10-3	TRBJ2-2	many	TRBD1	CAISDPTGASNTGELFF	TGTGCCATCAGTGACCCGACAGGGGCATCGAACACCGGGGAGCTGTTTTTT
TRBV4-1	TRBJ1-4	.	.	CASSQVGGQGGNEKLFF	TGCGCCAGCAGCCAAGTCGGGGGCCAGGGAGGTAACGAAAAACTGTTTTTT
TRBV5-6	TRBJ2-3	many	.	CASSPASTDTQYF	TGTGCCAGCAGCCCCGCAAGCACAGATACGCAGTATTTT
TRBV6-2/TRBV6-3	TRBJ2-2	once	.	CASSYRAEQGELFF	TGTGCCAGCAGTTACAGGGCGGAACAAGGGGAGCTGTTTTTT
TRBV5-1	TRBJ1-3	many	.	CASSLSDYSGNTIYF	TGCGCCAGCAGCTTGTCCGACTACTCTGGAAACACCATATATTTT
TRBV11-2	TRBJ2-3	.	TRBD2	CASSYRDYTDTQYF	TGTGCCAGCAGCTATCGGGACTACACAGATACGCAGTATTTT
TRBV5-1	TRBJ1-1	.	.	CASSLGPGQIEAFF	TGCGCCAGCAGCTTGGGTCCGGGACAAATTGAAGCTTTCTTT
TRBV6-6	TRBJ2-1	many	.	CASSYVGPREQFF	TGTGCCAGCAGTTACGTGGGACCCCGGGAGCAGTTCTTC
TRBV5-6	TRBJ1-5	medium-sized	.	CASSLGPINQPQHF	TGTGCCAGCAGCTTGGGGCCTATCAATCAGCCCCAGCATTTT
TRBV28	TRBJ2-7	medium-sized	TRBD1	CASSWTGGDEQYF	TGTGCCAGCAGTTGGACAGGGGGGGACGAGCAGTACTTC